This T cell receptor (beta chain) was captured by sequencing in a study of vaccination and CD4 T cells after COVID-19. For the study at large: Two doses of either BNT162b2 or mRNA-1273 vaccine went to participants. Cells received overlapping spike peptides from SARS-CoV-2, HCoV-NL63, HCoV-OC43 and HCoV-229E as stimulation.

Judged by abundance, this clonotype is hyperexpanded. Antigen: not known. The Oncomine TCR Beta short-read assay sequenced DNA from cultured CD4+ T cells. TCRdb fed the PCR reads into MiXCR, producing one record per CDR3 protein. The data hold some 1,000 distinct CDR3 sequences, with around 16% observed a single time. Indicated treatment: approximately 11-day PBMC culture with coronavirus spike peptide pools or control peptides (ViraFEST assay). Harvesting of the unexposed donor's CD4+ T cells predated the COVID-19 pandemic (2011-2018). Once peptide pools had expanded antigen-specific T cells, ViraFEST sequenced TCRs. The sequence came from a human donor in good health. Input material: CD4+ T cells from blood, cultured in vitro.

The chain's CDR3 is CASSYSLSTEAFF. DNA for the CDR3: TGTGCCAGCAGTTACTCGTTGTCCACTGAAGCTTTCTTT. The chain has TRBV6-5 and TRBJ1-1; no clear D. Per the germline V gene, CDR1 is MNHEY and CDR2 is SVGAGI. The CDR3 sequence is 13 residues long. V lost 0 bases to trimming and J lost 4 bases, with 6 bases between them.